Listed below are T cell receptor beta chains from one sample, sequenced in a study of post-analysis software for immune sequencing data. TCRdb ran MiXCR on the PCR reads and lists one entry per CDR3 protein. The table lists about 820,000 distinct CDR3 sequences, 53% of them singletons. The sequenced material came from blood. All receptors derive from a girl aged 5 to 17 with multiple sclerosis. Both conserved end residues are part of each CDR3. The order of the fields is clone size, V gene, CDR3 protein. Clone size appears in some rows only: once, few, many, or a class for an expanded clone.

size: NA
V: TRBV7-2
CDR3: CASSTQGGAEAFF

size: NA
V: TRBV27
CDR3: CASSRDRGWGYGYTF

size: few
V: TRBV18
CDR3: CASSPQGAGDIQYF

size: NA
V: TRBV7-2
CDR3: CASKSSPGDSYEQYF

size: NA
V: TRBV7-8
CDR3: CASNPILGGTEAFF

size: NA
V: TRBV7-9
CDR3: CASNEKAGGLDTQYF

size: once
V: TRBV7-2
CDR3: CASSLAAGLGQFF

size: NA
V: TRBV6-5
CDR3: CASSYTIQETQYF

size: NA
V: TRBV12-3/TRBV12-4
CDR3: CASSSLLSPFYNEQFF

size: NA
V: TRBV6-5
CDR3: CASSRGANEKLFF

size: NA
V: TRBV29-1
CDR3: CSATPGGSGGYGYTF

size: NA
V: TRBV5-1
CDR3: CASAPGQGAEKLFF

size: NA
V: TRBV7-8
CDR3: CASSLPFLAVNNEQLF